The 24 T cell receptor beta chains below were found in one sample sequenced in a study of shared clonotypes between healthy human individuals. Generated by immunoSEQ multiplex PCR, the TCRdb table keeps only in-frame clones and is missing some. The sample shows 2,500,000 or so clones, roughly 93% of them seen only once. Sequenced material: naive CD4+ T cells from PBMCs. The subset denotes: CD45RA+ positively selected. These TCRs come from a man aged 18 to 29 in good health. Some clones in this sample may be carry-over from other donors' samples.

This chain connects TRBV18 to TRBJ1-3, with D possibly matching TRBD1 (5 bases). The CDR3 is 14 amino acids. V lost 1 base and J 4 bases, leaving 8 bases between the germline ends. CDR1 and CDR2 (germline): KGHSH, LQKENI. CDR3 nucleotide sequence: TGTGCCAGCTCACCACGGGGCAACGGAAACACCATATATTTT. Translating gives CASSPRGNGNTIYF.

The chain is built from TRBV19 and TRBJ1-1; D is unresolved. The CDR3 runs 15 residues. Per germline, CDR1 LNHDA and CDR2 SQIVND (reference sequence). V lost 5 bases, J lost 6 bases, and 19 bases lay in between. The CDR3 spells CASSPDLRALAEAFF. The DNA of the CDR3 is TGTGCCAGTAGTCCCGACCTAAGGGCCCTAGCTGAAGCTTTCTTT.

This clone was found once. The V and J genes are TRBV7-8 and TRBJ1-3; the match to TRBD1 covers 11 bases. Trimming took 0 bases from V and 4 from J; bases not matched to a gene: 2. This CDR3 is built from 16 residues. The germline V gene has CDR1 SGHVS and CDR2 FQNEAQ. The chain's CDR3 is CASSLADRGLGNTIYF. In DNA form, the CDR3 reads TGTGCCAGCAGCTTAGCGGACAGGGGGCTAGGAAACACCATATATTTT.

This chain joins TRBV5-6 and TRBJ1-6; D perhaps matches TRBD1 (5 bases). The V end lost 0 bases, the J end lost 0 bases, and 10 bases lay between the germline ends. Germline V gives CDR1 SGHDT, CDR2 YYEEEE. This CDR3 comprises 17 residues. The CDR3 DNA follows: TGTGCCAGCAGCTTGGGGGGCCTGAGCTCCTATAATTCACCCCTCCACTTT. Residues: CASSLGGLSSYNSPLHF.

The V and J genes are TRBV7-9 and TRBJ2-7; no clear D. CDR3 length equals 14 residues. V lost 1 base and J lost 3, with 10 bases in between. Germline V lookup: CDR1 SEHNR, CDR2 FQNEAQ (reference sequence). DNA for the CDR3: TGTGCCAGCAGCTTAGGGGCAGCGAGCTACGAGCAGTACTTC. Translation gives CASSLGAASYEQYF.

The chain combines TRBV5-4 with TRBJ2-5, with D unresolved. V shed 4 bases and J shed 5 bases, with 12 bases lying between them. This CDR3 has 13 amino acids. Germline lookup yields CDR1 SGHNT and CDR2 YYREEE (reference sequence). This chain's CDR3 is CASSPDNRETQYF. The CDR3 DNA reads TGTGCCAGCAGCCCGGATAATAGGGAGACCCAGTACTTC.

The chain links TRBV21-1 to TRBJ2-3; the D call in the table, TRBD2, was not verified against the DNA. TRBV21-1 is deemed a pseudogene. CDR3 size: 19 residues. The CDR3 protein is CASSNRRLASGRGIDTQYF. The CDR3 DNA reads TGTGCCAGCAGCAATAGGAGGTTGGCTAGCGGACGGGGGATAGATACGCAGTATTTT.

This chain connects TRBV9 to TRBJ2-5, with D perhaps TRBD2 (6 bases). CDR1 is SGDLS, CDR2 YYNGEE, per germline. V lost 3 bases to trimming and J lost 4 bases, with 10 bases between them. The CDR3 covers 13 residues. In DNA form, the CDR3 reads TGTGCCAGCAGCGGACTAGTTAGAGAGACCCAGTACTTC. Residues: CASSGLVRETQYF.

The table lists this clone with a count of one. This rearrangement joins TRBV18 to TRBJ2-7, with D perhaps TRBD1 or TRBD2 (5 bases each). Trimming left V 2 bases short and J 6 bases short, with 17 bases between. The CDR3 is 15 residues long. The germline V gene encodes CDR1 KGHSH and CDR2 LQKENI. The CDR3 nucleotides read TGTGCCAGCTCACCAAAGGCTCCCAGGGCGGGCGAGCAGTACTTC. It is translated as CASSPKAPRAGEQYF.

This chain uses TRBV27 with TRBJ2-1; TRBD2 aligns across 11 bases. The CDR3 has 15 residues. Trimming at V came to 6 bases and at J to 6 bases, leaving 7 bases not matched to a gene. Germline V gene sequence: CDR1 MNHEY, CDR2 SMNVEV (reference sequence). CDR3 coding DNA: TGTGCCAGCAGAGGACTAGCGGGCCGTTCCAATGAGCAGTTCTTC. It specifies CASRGLAGRSNEQFF.

A single count supports this clone. The chain couples TRBV30 to TRBJ2-7; D gene ambiguous. Germline loops: CDR1 GTSNPN, CDR2 SVGIG (reference sequence). This CDR3 is built from 15 residues. The V and J ends lost 1 base and 0 bases respectively, with 13 bases between them. In DNA, the CDR3 is TGTGCCTGGAGTGGGAGCAGGACCAGCTCCTACGAGCAGTACTTC. It codes for CAWSGSRTSSYEQYF.

The V gene is TRBV5-4, the J gene TRBJ2-7; 9 bases match TRBD1. Germline loops: CDR1 SGHNT, CDR2 YYREEE (reference sequence). With 2 bases clipped from V and 4 bases from J, the junction kept 7 bases outside the gene matches. This CDR3 has 15 residues. The DNA for the CDR3 is TGTGCCAGCAGCTTTTGGGACAGGGCTTTATACGAGCAGTACTTC. Amino acid sequence: CASSFWDRALYEQYF.

V is TRBV4-1 and J is TRBJ2-1, with TRBD2 identical over 9 bases. The junction had 5 bases not matched to a gene; V was cut back by 0 bases and J by 5 bases. Germline V gives CDR1 MGHRA, CDR2 YSYEKL. The CDR3 extends over 16 amino acids. CDR3 bases: TGCGCCAGCAGCCAAGATGCGCCTAGCGGGGACAATGAGCAGTTCTTC. This codes for CASSQDAPSGDNEQFF.

J is TRBJ1-6 and V is TRBV4-3, with TRBD1 matching over 8 bases. CDR3 length: 18 residues. Germline V gene data show CDR1 as LGHNA and CDR2 as YSLEER. V was clipped by 2 bases and J by 0 bases; unmatched bases: 6. The CDR3 DNA reads as TGCGCCAGCAGCCAAACCGGGACAGGCAGCTCCTATAATTCACCCCTCCACTTT. It specifies CASSQTGTGSSYNSPLHF.

This clone was seen just once. This chain uses TRBV11-2 with TRBJ2-2, with 9 bases lining up with TRBD1. Trimming at V came to 3 bases and at J to 4 bases, leaving 6 bases not matched to a gene. Germline loops: CDR1 SGHAT, CDR2 FQNNGV. The CDR3 has 16 amino acids. CDR3 nucleotide sequence: TGTGCCAGCAGCTTGTTACAGGGGGCGCCCACCGGGGAGCTGTTTTTT. Protein sequence: CASSLLQGAPTGELFF.

The V call is TRBV10-3, the J call TRBJ2-7, with 8 nucleotides matching TRBD2. Germline-derived CDR1 and CDR2 are ENHRY and SYGVKD. J gave up 4 bases and V 6 bases, and 8 bases lay outside the gene matches. This CDR3 comprises 14 residues. The CDR3 region is CAIRGTSQIYEQYF. The CDR3 DNA is TGTGCCATCAGGGGGACTAGTCAGATTTACGAGCAGTACTTC.

This clone was seen a handful of times. The chain combines TRBV29-1 with TRBJ2-1; possible D gene TRBD1, 6 bases. This CDR3 contains 13 residues. The V end was cut by 7 bases, the J end by 0 bases, with 10 bases between. Germline CDR1 reads SQVTM; CDR2 reads ANQGSEA. In DNA form, the CDR3 reads TGCAGCGGAGGACAGATCTCCTACAATGAGCAGTTCTTC. This gives the protein CSGGQISYNEQFF.

The chain combines TRBV30 with TRBJ1-4, with no clear D. The germline CDR1 and CDR2 sequences are GTSNPN and SVGIG (reference sequence). Trimming shortened V by 0 bases and J by 4 bases, and 18 bases separated the two germline ends. This CDR3 is 17 amino acids long. CDR3 in DNA: TGTGCCTGGAGTGTAGGTCGATGGCGCGCGATTAATGAAAAACTGTTTTTT. This codes for CAWSVGRWRAINEKLFF.

The V gene is TRBV7-9, the J gene TRBJ1-2, with 8 nucleotides matching TRBD1. Germline CDR1 and CDR2: SEHNR and FQNEAQ (reference sequence). This CDR3 contains 14 residues. J was trimmed by 6 bases and V by 3 bases; bases with no gene match: 6. The CDR3 nucleotides read TGTGCCAGCAGCTTGTCGCAGGGGGCGGATGGCTACACCTTC. Its translation is CASSLSQGADGYTF.

The chain carries TRBV5-5 and TRBJ2-5; 7 nucleotides agree with TRBD2. The ends lost 4 bases at V and 5 bases at J; junction bases unmatched: 5. Germline V gene lookup returns CDR1 SGHKS and CDR2 YYEKEE (reference sequence). This CDR3 has 13 residues. CDR3 residues: CASSSQGGETQYF. The CDR3 DNA follows: TGTGCCAGCAGCAGCCAGGGAGGGGAGACCCAGTACTTC.

The chain uses TRBV5-1 and TRBJ2-3, with 9 bases lining up with TRBD1. Looked up from germline, CDR1 is SGHRS and CDR2 is YFSETQ. V dropped 1 base and J dropped 6; count of bases not matched to a gene: 6. CDR3 size: 15 residues. CDR3 DNA: TGCGCCAGCAGCTTGACCGGGACAGGGTCCGATACGCAGTATTTT. Residues: CASSLTGTGSDTQYF.

V usage is TRBV29-1 and J usage is TRBJ2-6; D remains unclear. The CDR3 length is 12 residues. Germline lookup yields CDR1 SQVTM and CDR2 ANQGSEA. Trimming pared 3 bases from V and 4 bases from J, leaving 4 bases between. CDR3 bases: TGCAGCGTTGAGCGGGGGGCCAACGTCCTGACTTTC. It translates to CSVERGANVLTF.

This sequence joins TRBV6-1 and TRBJ1-1; perhaps TRBD1 as D (5 bases). The V and J ends lost 7 bases and 6 bases respectively, with 18 bases between them. Germline lookup yields CDR1 MNHNS and CDR2 SASEGT. This CDR3 has 14 amino acids. This chain's CDR3 is CASIRTFGGPEAFF. The DNA for the CDR3 is TGTGCCAGCATTCGGACTTTCGGGGGACCTGAAGCTTTCTTT.

About this clone itself: Other DNA sequences of this sample code for an identical CDR3. CDR3 amino acids: CASSLLPSGNTDTQYF. Here the CDR3 DNA reads TGCGCCAGCAGCTTGTTACCCTCAGGCAACACAGATACGCAGTATTTT. The chain has TRBV5-1 and TRBJ2-3, with unresolved D. Trimming took 1 base from V and 2 from J, leaving 14 bases between them. The CDR3 totals 16 residues. The germline V gene encodes CDR1 SGHRS and CDR2 YFSETQ.